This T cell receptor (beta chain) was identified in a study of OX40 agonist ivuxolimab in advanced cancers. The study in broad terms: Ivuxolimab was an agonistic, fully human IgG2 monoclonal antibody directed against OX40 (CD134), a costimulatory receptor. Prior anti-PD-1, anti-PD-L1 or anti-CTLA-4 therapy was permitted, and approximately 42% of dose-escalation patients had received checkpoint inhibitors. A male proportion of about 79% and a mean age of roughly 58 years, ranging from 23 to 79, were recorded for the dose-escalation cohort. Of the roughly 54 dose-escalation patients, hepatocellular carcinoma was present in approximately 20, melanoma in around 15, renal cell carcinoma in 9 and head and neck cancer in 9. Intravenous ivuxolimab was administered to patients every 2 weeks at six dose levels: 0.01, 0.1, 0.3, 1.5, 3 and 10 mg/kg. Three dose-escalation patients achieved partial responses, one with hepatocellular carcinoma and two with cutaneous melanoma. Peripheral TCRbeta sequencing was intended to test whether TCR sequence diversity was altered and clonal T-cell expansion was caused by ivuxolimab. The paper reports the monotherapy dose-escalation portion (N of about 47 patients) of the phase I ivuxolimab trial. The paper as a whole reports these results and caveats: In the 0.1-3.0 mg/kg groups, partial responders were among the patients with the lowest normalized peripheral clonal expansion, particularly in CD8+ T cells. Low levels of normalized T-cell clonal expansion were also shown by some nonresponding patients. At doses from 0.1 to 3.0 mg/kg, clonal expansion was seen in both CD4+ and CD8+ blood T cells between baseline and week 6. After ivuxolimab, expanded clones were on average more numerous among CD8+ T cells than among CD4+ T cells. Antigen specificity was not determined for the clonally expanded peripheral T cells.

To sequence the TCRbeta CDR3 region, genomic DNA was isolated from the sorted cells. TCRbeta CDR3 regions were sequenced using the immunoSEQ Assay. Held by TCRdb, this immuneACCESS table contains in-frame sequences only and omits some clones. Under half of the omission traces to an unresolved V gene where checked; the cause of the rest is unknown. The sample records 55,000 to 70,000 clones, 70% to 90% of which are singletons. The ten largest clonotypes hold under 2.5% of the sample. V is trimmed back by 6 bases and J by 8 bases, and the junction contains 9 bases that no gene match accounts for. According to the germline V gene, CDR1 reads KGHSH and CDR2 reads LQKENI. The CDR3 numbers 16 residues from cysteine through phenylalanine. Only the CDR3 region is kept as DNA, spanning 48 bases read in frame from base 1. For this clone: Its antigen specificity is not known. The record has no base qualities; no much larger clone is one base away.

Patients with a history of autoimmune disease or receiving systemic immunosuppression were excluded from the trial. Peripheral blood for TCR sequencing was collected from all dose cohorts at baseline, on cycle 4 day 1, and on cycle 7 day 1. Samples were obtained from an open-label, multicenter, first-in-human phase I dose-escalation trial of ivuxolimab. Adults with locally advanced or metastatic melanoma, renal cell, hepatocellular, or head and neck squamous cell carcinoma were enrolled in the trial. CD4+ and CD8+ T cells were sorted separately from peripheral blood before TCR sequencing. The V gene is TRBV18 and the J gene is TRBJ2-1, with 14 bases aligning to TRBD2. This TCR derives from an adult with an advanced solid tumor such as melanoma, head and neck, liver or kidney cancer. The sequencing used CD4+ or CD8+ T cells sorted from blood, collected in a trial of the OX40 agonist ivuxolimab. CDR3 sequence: CASSRPGLAGVDEQFF. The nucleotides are TGTGCCAGCTCTCGACCGGGACTAGCGGGAGTAGATGAGCAGTTCTTC.